What follows is one TCR beta chain and its context. The data were taken from a study of shared clonotypes between healthy human individuals. Trimming took 5 bases from V and 12 from J, leaving 17 bases between them. This CDR3 comprises 13 residues. Germline lookup yields CDR1 SGHVS and CDR2 FQNEAQ. Generated by immunoSEQ multiplex PCR, the TCRdb table keeps only in-frame clones and is missing some. The sample holds about 480,000 clones, around 79% seen once. This chain uses TRBV7-8 with TRBJ2-1; the D gene could be TRBD1 or TRBD2 (5 bases each). Sequences were obtained from PBMCs. The sequence derives from a woman aged 35 to 49 in good health. Some clones in this sample may be carry-over from other donors' samples. The CDR3 protein is CASSRIGERGQFF. Here the CDR3 DNA reads TGTGCCAGCAGCCGGATAGGAGAGAGGGGGCAGTTCTTC.